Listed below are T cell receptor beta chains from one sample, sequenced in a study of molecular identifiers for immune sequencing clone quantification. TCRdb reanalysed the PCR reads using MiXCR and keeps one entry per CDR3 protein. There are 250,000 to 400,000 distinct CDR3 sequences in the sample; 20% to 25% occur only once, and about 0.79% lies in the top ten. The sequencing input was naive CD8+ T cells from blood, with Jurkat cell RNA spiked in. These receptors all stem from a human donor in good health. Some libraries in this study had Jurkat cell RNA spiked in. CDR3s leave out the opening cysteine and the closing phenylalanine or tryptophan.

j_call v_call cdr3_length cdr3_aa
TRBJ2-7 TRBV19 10 ASSIGQDGQY
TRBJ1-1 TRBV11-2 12 ASSLSTGGTEAF
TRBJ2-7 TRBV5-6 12 ASSQGDPSYEQY
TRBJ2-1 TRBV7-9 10 ASTLERDEQF
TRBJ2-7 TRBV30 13 AWSADRGPSCEQY
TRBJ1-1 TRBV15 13 ATSRPPGTGPTAF
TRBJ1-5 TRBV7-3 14 ASSLRDRGGNQPQH
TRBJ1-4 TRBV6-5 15 ASSYSTLIATNEKLF
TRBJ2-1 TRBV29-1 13 SVIGTGGGWGEQF
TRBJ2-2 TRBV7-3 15 ASSPTRSGWNTGELF
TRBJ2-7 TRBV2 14 ASTGPAGTDVYEQY
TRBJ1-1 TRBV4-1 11 ASSQDWASEAF
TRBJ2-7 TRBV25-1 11 ASNVRAAYEQY
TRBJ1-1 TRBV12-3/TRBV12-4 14 ASTIWPRGGDTEAF
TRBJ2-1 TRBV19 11 ASSSSGYNEQF
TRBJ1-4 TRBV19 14 ASKGAGEATNEKLF
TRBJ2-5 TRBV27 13 ASRPLLAAQETQY
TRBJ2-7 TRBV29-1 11 SVVTGGFYEQY
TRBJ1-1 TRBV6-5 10 ASSYIGQKAF
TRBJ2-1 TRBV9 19 ASSVARDRGHLNHPYNEQF
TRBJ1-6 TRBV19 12 ASRSGTAYSPLH
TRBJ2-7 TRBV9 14 ASSLGLAGLEYEQY
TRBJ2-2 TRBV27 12 ASKRVSKAGELF
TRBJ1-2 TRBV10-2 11 ASSERQGGGYT
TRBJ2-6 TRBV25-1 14 ASSDPGSTGANVLT
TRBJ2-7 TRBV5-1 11 ASSTDLSYEQY
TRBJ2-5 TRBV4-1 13 ASSYRDNPQETQY
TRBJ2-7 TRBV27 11 ASSVQGIPEQY
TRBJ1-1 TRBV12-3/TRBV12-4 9 ASSTNNEAF
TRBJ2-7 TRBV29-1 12 SVEGSGGPYEQY
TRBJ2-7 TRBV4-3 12 ASSQYPTSYEQY
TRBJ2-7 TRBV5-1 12 ASSLSPGPTEQY
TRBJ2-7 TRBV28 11 ASSLEGNYEQY
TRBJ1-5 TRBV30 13 AWSGWGAEGQPQH
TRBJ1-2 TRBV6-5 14 ASSYSIGGLVCGYT
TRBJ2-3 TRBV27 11 ASGSGRRDTQY
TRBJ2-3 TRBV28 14 ASSSRTSGSTDTQY
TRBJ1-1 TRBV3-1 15 ASSLAGTLKLNTEAF
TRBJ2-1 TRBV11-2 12 ASSLEDYYNEQF
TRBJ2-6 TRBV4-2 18 ASSHANGGQGAWGANVLT
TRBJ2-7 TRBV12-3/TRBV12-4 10 ASRKTGDEQY